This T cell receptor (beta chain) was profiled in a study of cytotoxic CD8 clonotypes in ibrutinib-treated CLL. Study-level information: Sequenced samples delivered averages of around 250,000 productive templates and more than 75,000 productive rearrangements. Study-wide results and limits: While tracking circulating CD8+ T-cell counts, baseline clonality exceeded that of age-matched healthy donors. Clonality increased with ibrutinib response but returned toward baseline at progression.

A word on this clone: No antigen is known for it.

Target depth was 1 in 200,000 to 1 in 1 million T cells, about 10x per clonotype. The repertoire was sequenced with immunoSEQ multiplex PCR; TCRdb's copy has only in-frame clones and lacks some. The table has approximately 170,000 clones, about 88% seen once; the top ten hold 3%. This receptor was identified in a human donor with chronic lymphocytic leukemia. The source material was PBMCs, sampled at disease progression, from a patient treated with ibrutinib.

The CDR3 region has the DNA TGTGCCAGCAGCCAATTCGCCCGGAGGCCACGCCGGCTAGCCAAAAACATTCAGTACTTC. It encodes CASSQFARRPRRLAKNIQYF. This sequence joins TRBV27 and TRBJ2-4, with D perhaps matching TRBD2 (5 bases). CDR1 is MNHEY and CDR2 is SMNVEV in the germline V gene (reference sequence). This CDR3 contains 20 residues. Trimming removed 6 bases at V and 0 bases at J, with 27 bases between.